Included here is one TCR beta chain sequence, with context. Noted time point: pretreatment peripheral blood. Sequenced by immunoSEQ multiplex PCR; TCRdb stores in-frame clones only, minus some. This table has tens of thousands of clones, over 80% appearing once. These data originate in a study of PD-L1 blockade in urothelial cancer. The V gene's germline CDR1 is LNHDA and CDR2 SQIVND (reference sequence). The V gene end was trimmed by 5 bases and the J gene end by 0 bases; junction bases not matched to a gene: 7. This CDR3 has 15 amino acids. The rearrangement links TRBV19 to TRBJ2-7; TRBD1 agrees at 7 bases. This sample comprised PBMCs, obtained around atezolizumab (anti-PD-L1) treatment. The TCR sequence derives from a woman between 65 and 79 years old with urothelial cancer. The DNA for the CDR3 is TGTGCCAGTAGTGGGTACAGGGGAGCCTCCTACGAGCAGTACTTC. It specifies CASSGYRGASYEQYF.